Below are 21 T cell receptor beta chains sequenced from a single sample in a study of blood T cell repertoires in COVID-19. Some clones are missing from TCRdb's copy, which holds only in-frame ones; the method was immunoSEQ multiplex PCR. Here the sample spans about 300,000 clones, roughly 83% being singletons. The sequencing sample was made of peripheral blood. These receptors came from a human donor with COVID-19, enrolled during active disease. The donor label of this sample is uncertain.

The J gene is TRBJ2-2, the V gene TRBV27; no reliable D call. Trimming removed 3 bases at V and 0 bases at J, with 11 bases between. CDR3 length: 16 residues. Germline-derived CDR1 and CDR2 are MNHEY and SMNVEV (reference sequence). The CDR3 reads CASSFWSDTNTGELFF. CDR3 DNA: TGTGCCAGCAGTTTTTGGTCAGACACGAACACCGGGGAGCTGTTTTTT.

This clone has a handful of counts. This chain joins TRBV3-1 (or the pseudogene TRBV3-2) and TRBJ1-2; 8 bases are a match to TRBD1. In germline, CDR1 is LGHDT, CDR2 YNNKEL (reference sequence). Unmatched junction bases numbered 8, after V lost 7 bases and J lost 7 bases. The CDR3 totals 13 residues. CDR3 in DNA: TGTGCCAGCACCCAGGGGGCGAGAGCTGGCTACACCTTC. As protein: CASTQGARAGYTF.

J is TRBJ2-2 and V is TRBV24-1; 12 positions agree with TRBD2. CDR1 is KGHDR and CDR2 is SFDVKD in the germline V gene. V dropped 3 bases and J dropped 7; count of bases not matched to a gene: 5. The CDR3 extends over 16 amino acids. The CDR3 coding sequence is TGTGCCACCAGTGATCGGACTAGCGGGATCTTCGGGGAGCTGTTTTTT. Translated: CATSDRTSGIFGELFF.

The chain has TRBV12-3 or TRBV12-4 and TRBJ2-3, with a weak D call TRBD1 (6 bases). Trimming removed 2 bases from V and 9 bases from J, with 12 bases in between. This CDR3 is built from 13 residues. The CDR3 loop is CASSLKSTGTQYF. As DNA, the CDR3 is TGTGCCAGCAGTTTAAAATCGACAGGCACGCAGTATTTT.

This chain links TRBV7-2 with TRBJ1-3, with D hard to call. Looked up from germline, CDR1 is SGHTA and CDR2 is FQGNSA. The CDR3 consists of 13 residues. Trimming took off 9 bases at V and 0 bases at J, with 9 bases between the two ends. The CDR3 DNA follows: TGTGCCAGTATGAGGAGCTCTGGAAACACCATATATTTT. It codes for CASMRSSGNTIYF. The whole variable domain, filled in from reference TRBV7-2 and TRBJ1-3, reads GAGVSQSPSNKVTEKGKDVELRCDPISGHTALYWYRQSLGQGLEFLIYFQGNSAPDKSGLPSDRFSAERTGGSVSTLTIQRTQQEDSAVYLCASMRSSGNTIYFGEGSWLTVV.

This chain connects TRBV3-1 (or the pseudogene TRBV3-2) to TRBJ1-2; D gene ambiguous. Trimming shortened V by 4 bases and J by 7 bases, and 10 bases separated the two germline ends. The CDR3 is made up of 12 amino acids. CDR1 is LGHDT and CDR2 is YNNKEL in the germline V gene (reference sequence). The CDR3 here is CASSLTEGGYTF. For the CDR3, the DNA is TGTGCCAGCAGCCTGACCGAGGGTGGCTACACCTTC.

The chain uses TRBV12-1 and TRBJ2-5; no DNA check was done on the table's D call, TRBD1. TRBV12-1 is a listed pseudogene. This CDR3 contains 14 residues. CDR3 sequence: CASSLGHLQETQYF. The DNA for the CDR3 is TGTGCCAGCAGCTTAGGACACCTCCAAGAGACCCAGTACTTC.

The gene calls are TRBV2 and TRBJ2-7; D remains ambiguous. The germline V and J ends were trimmed by 6 bases and 3 bases, with 18 bases remaining between them. The CDR3 is 15 amino acids. Germline V lookup: CDR1 SNHLY, CDR2 FYNNEI. CDR3 DNA sequence: TGTGCCAGCAGATCCCAAGTGAATTCCTACTACGAGCAGTACTTC. It encodes CASRSQVNSYYEQYF. The complete variable domain, with remaining parts taken from reference TRBV2 and TRBJ2-7, reads EPEVTQTPSHQVTQMGQEVILRCVPISNHLYFYWYRQILGQKVEFLVSFYNNEISEKSEIFDDQFSVERPDGSNFTLKIRSTKLEDSAMYFCASRSQVNSYYEQYFGPGTRLTVT.

The chain has TRBV7-9 and TRBJ2-2, with D perhaps TRBD2 (6 bases). Germline lookup yields CDR1 SEHNR and CDR2 FQNEAQ (reference sequence). Deletions cut 2 bases from V and 4 bases from J, with 14 bases between. This CDR3 is 16 amino acids long. CDR3: CASSLPLRRGTGELFF. The CDR3 DNA reads as TGTGCCAGCAGCTTACCACTTCGGCGGGGCACCGGGGAGCTGTTTTTT.

This clone was detected only once. The genes are TRBV3-1 (or the pseudogene TRBV3-2) and TRBJ1-5, with 7 positions matching TRBD1. The CDR3 is made up of 14 amino acids. CDR1 LGHDT and CDR2 YNNKEL come from the germline V gene (reference sequence). V gave up 4 bases and J gave up 5 bases; unmatched junction bases: 5. This CDR3 is CASSLGGQYQPQHF. The CDR3 DNA follows: TGTGCCAGCAGCCTAGGGGGACAGTATCAGCCCCAGCATTTT.

This clone was recorded only once. The chain links TRBV7-2 to TRBJ2-7; 8 bases align to TRBD2. J gave up 5 bases and V 2 bases, and 8 bases lay outside the gene matches. This CDR3 is built from 15 residues. Germline V CDR1 and CDR2: SGHTA, FQGNSA. In nucleotides, the CDR3 is TGTGCCAGCAGCTTATTTGGGACTAGTCTCGACGAGCAGTACTTC. Protein product: CASSLFGTSLDEQYF.

V usage is TRBV6-5 and J usage is TRBJ2-7; 11 bases align to TRBD1. V was pared by 6 bases and J by 0 bases, with 4 bases of the junction left unmatched. From germline, CDR1 is MNHEY and CDR2 SVGAGI. The CDR3 spans 15 residues. CDR3 DNA: TGTGCCAGCAGAACCGGGACAGGGGGCTCCTACGAGCAGTACTTC. Translation gives CASRTGTGGSYEQYF.

V and J are TRBV7-8 and TRBJ1-2; the D is unclear. CDR3 length: 14 amino acids. V lost 4 bases to trimming and J lost 4 bases, with 13 bases between them. Germline CDR1 SGHVS, CDR2 FQNEAQ. CDR3 sequence (DNA): TGTGCCAGCAGCTCTCGGAGGTTCGGCTATGGCTACACCTTC. This codes for CASSSRRFGYGYTF.

V is TRBV11-2 and J is TRBJ2-7, with 9 bases matching TRBD1. The germline V gene has CDR1 SGHAT and CDR2 FQNNGV. CDR3 length: 13 residues. V shed 4 bases, J shed 7 bases, and the junction held 5 bases outside the gene matches. CDR3: CASSWTGVGEQYF. Here the CDR3 DNA reads TGTGCCAGCAGCTGGACAGGGGTGGGAGAGCAGTACTTC.

V is TRBV4-1 and J is TRBJ2-7; possibly TRBD2 for D (7 bases). Trimming cost V 1 base and J 3 bases, with 16 bases left between them. The V gene's germline CDR1 is MGHRA and CDR2 YSYEKL. This CDR3 has 16 residues. The CDR3 bases are TGCGCCAGCAGCCAAGGGGAGGGGGTTGGAGTCTACGAGCAGTACTTC. Protein: CASSQGEGVGVYEQYF.

This sequence joins TRBV28 and TRBJ1-5; D is ambiguous. V was shortened by 7 bases and J by 12 bases, with 13 bases between the two germline ends. Germline lookup yields CDR1 MDHEN and CDR2 SYDVKM. This CDR3 is 11 amino acids long. CDR3 region: CASTDEARQHF. The CDR3 region has the DNA TGTGCCAGCACCGATGAGGCGCGCCAGCATTTT.

The V and J genes are TRBV9 and TRBJ2-1; tentatively, D is TRBD1 (5 bases). CDR3 size: 14 residues. Trimming took 1 base from V and 5 from J, leaving 10 bases between them. Germline assignment: CDR1 SGDLS and CDR2 YYNGEE. DNA for the CDR3: TGTGCCAGCAGCGTACAGGGTAATAACAATGAGCAGTTCTTC. Amino acids: CASSVQGNNNEQFF.

The V call is TRBV6-4, the J call TRBJ2-3, with 8 bases matching TRBD2. Trimming at V came to 8 bases and at J to 1 base, leaving 5 bases not matched to a gene. The germline V gene encodes CDR1 MRHNA and CDR2 SNTAGT. The CDR3 is made up of 14 amino acids. The CDR3 bases are TGTGCCAGCGCAGCGGGAGTGGGCACAGATACGCAGTATTTT. It yields the protein CASAAGVGTDTQYF.

A note on this clone: Different DNA sequences within this sample yield the same CDR3. The chain employs TRBV7-2 and TRBJ2-1, with 11 bases identical to TRBD2. The CDR3 has 15 amino acids. The V gene's germline CDR1 is SGHTA and CDR2 FQGNSA. V trimming: 1 base; J trimming: 6 bases; junction bases outside the gene matches: 2. CDR3 sequence (DNA): TGTGCCAGCAGCTTAGGCCTAGCGGGAGGCAATGAGCAGTTCTTC. It codes for CASSLGLAGGNEQFF.

This chain links TRBV19 with TRBJ2-2, with D perhaps TRBD1 (6 bases). CDR3 length: 14 residues. Trimming took 6 bases from V and 4 from J, leaving 12 bases between them. CDR1 is LNHDA and CDR2 is SQIVND in the germline V gene (reference sequence). In DNA form, the CDR3 reads TGTGCCAGTAGCGAGACCAGGGGCACCGGGGAGCTGTTTTTT. It specifies CASSETRGTGELFF.

Here the CDR3 DNA reads TGTGCCAGCTCACCACAGCCTAGCGTGAGGAGGTTTTACGAGCAGTACTTC. Protein product: CASSPQPSVRRFYEQYF. The chain uses TRBV18 and TRBJ2-7; TRBD2 is a possible D gene (6 bases). This CDR3 contains 17 residues. The V end was cut by 1 base, the J end by 4 bases, with 20 bases between. Germline CDR1 is KGHSH and CDR2 is LQKENI.